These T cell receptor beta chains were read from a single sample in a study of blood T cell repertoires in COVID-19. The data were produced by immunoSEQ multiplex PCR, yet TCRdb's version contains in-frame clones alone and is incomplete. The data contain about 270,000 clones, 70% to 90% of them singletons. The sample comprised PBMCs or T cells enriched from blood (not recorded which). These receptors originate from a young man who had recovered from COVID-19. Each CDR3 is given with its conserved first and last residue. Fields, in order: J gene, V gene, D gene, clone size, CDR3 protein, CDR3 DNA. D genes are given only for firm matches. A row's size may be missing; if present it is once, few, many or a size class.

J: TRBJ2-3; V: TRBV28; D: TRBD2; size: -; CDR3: CASSSRLAGGPTDTQYF; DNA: TGTGCCAGCAGTTCTAGGCTAGCGGGAGGCCCCACAGATACGCAGTATTTT
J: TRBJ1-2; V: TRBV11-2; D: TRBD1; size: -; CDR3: CASSLEFGTDYGYTF; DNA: TGTGCCAGCAGCTTAGAGTTTGGGACAGACTATGGCTACACCTTC
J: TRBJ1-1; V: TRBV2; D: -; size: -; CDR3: CASSLDFGSPFEAFF; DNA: TGTGCCAGCTCTCTTGATTTCGGGAGCCCCTTTGAAGCTTTCTTT
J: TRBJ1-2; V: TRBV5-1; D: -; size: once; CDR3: CASSLEGASFGYTF; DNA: TGCGCCAGCAGCTTGGAAGGGGCCAGCTTTGGCTACACCTTC
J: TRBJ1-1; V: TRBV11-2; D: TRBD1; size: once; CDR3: CASSLQGAGTEAFF; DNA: TGTGCCAGCAGCTTACAGGGGGCTGGCACTGAAGCTTTCTTT
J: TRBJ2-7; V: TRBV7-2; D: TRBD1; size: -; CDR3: CASSLGGPTGAREQYF; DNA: TGTGCCAGCAGCTTAGGGGGTCCGACAGGGGCCCGCGAGCAGTACTTC
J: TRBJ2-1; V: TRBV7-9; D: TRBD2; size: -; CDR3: CASSSKTLAALLNEQFF; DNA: TGTGCCAGCAGCTCCAAAACCCTAGCGGCTCTACTCAATGAGCAGTTCTTC
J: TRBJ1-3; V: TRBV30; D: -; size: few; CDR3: CAWSVVGGQADF; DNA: TGTGCCTGGAGTGTCGTCGGGGGTCAGGCCGATTTT
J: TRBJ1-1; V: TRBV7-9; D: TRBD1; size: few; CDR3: CASPRTGTNTEAFF; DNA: TGTGCCAGCCCCCGGACAGGGACAAACACTGAAGCTTTCTTT
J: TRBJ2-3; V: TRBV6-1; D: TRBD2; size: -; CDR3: CASSELAGSNTDTQYF; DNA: TGTGCCAGCAGTGAACTAGCGGGATCGAACACAGATACGCAGTATTTT
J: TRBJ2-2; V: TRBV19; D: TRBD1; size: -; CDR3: CASRGTGGTGELFF; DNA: TGTGCCAGTAGGGGAACAGGGGGCACCGGGGAGCTGTTTTTT
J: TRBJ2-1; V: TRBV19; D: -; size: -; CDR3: CASSLSEITEQFF; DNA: TGTGCCAGTAGCTTATCAGAAATCACTGAGCAGTTCTTC
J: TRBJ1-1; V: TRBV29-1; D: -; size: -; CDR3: CSVRLREHTEAFF; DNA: TGCAGCGTCCGATTAAGAGAACACACTGAAGCTTTCTTT
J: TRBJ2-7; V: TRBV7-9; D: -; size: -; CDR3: CASSLGRGRMGSYEQYF; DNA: TGTGCCAGCAGCTTGGGGCGGGGTCGAATGGGCTCCTACGAGCAGTACTTC
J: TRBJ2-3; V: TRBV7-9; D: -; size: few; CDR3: CASSLALVAADTQYF; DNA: TGTGCCAGCAGCTTAGCTCTGGTGGCGGCAGATACGCAGTATTTT
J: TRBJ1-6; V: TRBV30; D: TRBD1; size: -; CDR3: CAWRANPGGNSPLHF; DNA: TGTGCCTGGAGGGCTAATCCAGGGGGCAATTCACCCCTCCACTTT
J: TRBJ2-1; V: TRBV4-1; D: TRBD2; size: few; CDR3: CASSQVGTSRSCVF; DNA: TGCGCCAGCAGCCAAGTCGGGACTAGCCGGTCGTGTGTCTTC
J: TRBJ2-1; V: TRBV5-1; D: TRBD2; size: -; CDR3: CASIAGGGNEQFF; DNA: TGCGCCAGCATAGCGGGAGGGGGGAATGAGCAGTTCTTC
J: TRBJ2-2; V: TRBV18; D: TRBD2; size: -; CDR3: CASSPPTGGNTGELFF; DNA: TGTGCCAGCTCACCACCGACGGGAGGGAACACCGGGGAGCTGTTTTTT
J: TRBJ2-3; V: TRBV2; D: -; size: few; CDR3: CASSLGGADTQYF; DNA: TGTGCCAGCAGCCTTGGGGGGGCGGATACGCAGTATTTT
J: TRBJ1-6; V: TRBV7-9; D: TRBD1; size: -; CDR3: CASRQAGGNSPLHF; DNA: TGTGCCAGCAGGCAGGCAGGGGGTAATTCACCCCTCCACTTT
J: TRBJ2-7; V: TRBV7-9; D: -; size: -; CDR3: CASSPDQGINEQYF; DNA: TGTGCCAGCAGCCCCGACCAGGGAATCAACGAGCAGTACTTC
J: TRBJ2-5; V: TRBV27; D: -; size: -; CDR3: CASSFSGTQYF; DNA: TGTGCCAGCAGTTTTAGTGGGACCCAGTACTTC
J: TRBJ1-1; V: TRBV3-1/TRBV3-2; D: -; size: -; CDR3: CASSPTGGYMNTEAFF; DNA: TGTGCCAGCAGCCCTACAGGTGGGTACATGAACACTGAAGCTTTCTTT
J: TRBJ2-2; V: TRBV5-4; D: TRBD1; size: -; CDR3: CASSRDRGTGELFF; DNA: TGTGCCAGCAGCCGGGACAGGGGCACCGGGGAGCTGTTTTTT